What follows are 15 T cell receptor beta chains derived from one specimen sequenced in a study of regulatory T cells in long-lasting Graves disease. The time point denotes: persistent/refractory GD, antithyroid drugs over 5 years with positive TRAb. From RNA extracted from PBMCs, the TCR library was made. Both iRepertoire HTBI primers and Arm-PCR of CDR3 regions were used to build the TCR beta libraries. TCRdb used MiXCR to reprocess the multiplex PCR reads, holding one entry per CDR3 protein. The sample lists about 430,000 distinct CDR3 sequences, roughly a fifth occurring once. This material consisted of peripheral blood mononuclear cells (PBMCs), taken when the disease was refractory, from a patient treated with antithyroid drugs. The origin of the receptors is a female donor with Graves disease.

This clonotype was picked up a small number of times. The chain is built from TRBV30 and TRBJ1-5; the match to TRBD1 covers 10 bases. CDR1 and CDR2 from the germline V gene are GTSNPN and SVGIG (reference sequence). CDR3 length: 14 residues. The V segment lost 4 bases and the J segment 4 bases; nucleotides outside the gene matches: 4. CDR3 nucleotide sequence: TGTGCCTGGATGGGACAGGGGAAGAATCAGCCCCAGCATTTT. Translated, it gives CAWMGQGKNQPQHF.

A note on this clonotype: A much more abundant neighbour one base away suggests this may be a read error. DNA of the CDR3: TGTGCCAGCAGCCAGGTCCGGGAAGCGGGAGTCGAGCAGTACTTC. Protein product: CASSQVREAGVEQYF. This chain connects TRBV16 to TRBJ2-7, with 8 bases matching TRBD2. V shed 3 bases, J shed 6 bases, and the junction held 10 bases outside the gene matches. This CDR3 has 15 residues. Germline CDR1 reads KGHSY; CDR2 reads FQNENV.

This clonotype has a count of ten or more. This chain uses TRBV29-1 with TRBJ1-1, with 9 nucleotides matching TRBD1. J was trimmed by 4 bases and V by 5 bases; bases with no gene match: 5. This CDR3 region has 13 residues. Germline CDR1 is SQVTM and CDR2 is ANQGSEA. In DNA form, the CDR3 reads TGCAGCGTTCCGGGACAGGGAGGCACTGAAGCTTTCTTT. It codes for CSVPGQGGTEAFF.

The chain employs TRBV11-2 and TRBJ2-4; no reliable D call. This CDR3 contains 16 residues. Germline CDR1 is SGHAT and CDR2 is FQNNGV. The germline V and J ends were trimmed by 2 bases and 1 base, with 12 bases remaining between them. For the CDR3, the DNA is TGTGCCAGCAGCTTACAAGGGCTTGGGGCCAAAAACATTCAGTACTTC. Translated, it gives CASSLQGLGAKNIQYF.

The chain couples TRBV29-1 to TRBJ1-1, with 9 positions matching TRBD1. V dropped 0 bases and J dropped 8; count of bases not matched to a gene: 7. The CDR3 runs to 14 residues. CDR1 and CDR2 (germline): SQVTM, ANQGSEA. DNA of the CDR3: TGCAGCGTTGAAGATGAGGGACAGGGAGGCGAAGCTTTCTTT. This codes for CSVEDEGQGGEAFF.

This clonotype was recorded many times. CDR3 sequence (DNA): TGTGCCAGCAGTCCCGGGACTAGCGGGATGGATGAGCAGTTCTTC. Amino acids: CASSPGTSGMDEQFF. The chain has TRBV2 and TRBJ2-1; 13 bases agree with TRBD2. This CDR3 is 15 amino acids long. The germline CDR1 and CDR2 sequences are SNHLY and FYNNEI. With V trimmed by 5 bases and J by 8 bases, 6 bases remained unmatched.

Remarks on this clonotype: This could be a read error, since a much larger clone is one nucleotide away. This chain links TRBV6-2 or TRBV6-3 with TRBJ2-7; D unclear. The CDR3 runs 13 residues. CDR1 and CDR2 from the germline V gene are MNHEY and SVGEGT. The ends were cut back, 7 bases at V and 7 bases at J, with 17 bases in the middle. CDR3 sequence reads: CASNEVQVREQYF. The CDR3 bases are TGTGCCAGCAATGAAGTTCAAGTGAGGGAGCAGTACTTC.

This clonotype was found many times. This rearrangement joins TRBV6-5 to TRBJ2-7, with 8 bases that match TRBD2. After removal of 2 bases from V and 4 bases from J, the junction contained 4 bases not matched to a gene. Germline CDR1 reads MNHEY; CDR2 reads SVGAGI. The CDR3 spans 14 residues. Here the CDR3 reads CASSYRAGGYEQYF. CDR3 DNA sequence: TGTGCCAGCAGTTACAGGGCGGGAGGTTACGAGCAGTACTTC.

This clonotype was detected only a few times. The rearrangement joins TRBV12-3 or TRBV12-4 to TRBJ2-1; D might be TRBD2 (6 bases). V lost 5 bases, J lost 2 bases, and 16 bases lay in between. The CDR3 totals 16 residues. The CDR3 DNA reads as TGTGCCAGCAGTCCTAGTGGAGGGCCACCCTACAATGAGCAGTTCTTC. Translation gives CASSPSGGPPYNEQFF.

This clonotype was found many times. This sequence joins TRBV7-9 and TRBJ1-2; D is unclear. CDR1 SEHNR and CDR2 FQNEAQ come from the germline V gene (reference sequence). The CDR3 is 15 amino acids. Trimming took off 5 bases at V and 2 bases at J, with 15 bases between the two ends. The CDR3 sequence is CASSPERGGNYGYTF. CDR3 coding DNA: TGTGCCAGCAGCCCCGAGCGGGGAGGGAACTATGGCTACACCTTC.

In this sample, this clonotype turned up many times. The CDR3 loop reads CASRLYVGTGELFF. The CDR3 nucleotides read TGTGCCAGCAGGCTATACGTGGGTACCGGGGAGCTGTTTTTT. V gene TRBV3-1 combines with J gene TRBJ2-2; D call uncertain. This CDR3 has 14 amino acids. CDR1 and CDR2 (germline): LGHDT, YNNKEL (reference sequence). V was cut by 6 bases and J by 5 bases, with 13 bases left in between.

The genes are TRBV5-1 and TRBJ2-1; TRBD1 matches 8 bases. The ends lost 4 bases at V and 10 bases at J; junction bases unmatched: 13. The CDR3 consists of 15 residues. Germline V gene lookup returns CDR1 SGHRS and CDR2 YFSETQ. The CDR3 sequence is CASSRVIDRGDEQFF. The CDR3 DNA follows: TGCGCCAGCAGCCGTGTTATAGACAGGGGAGACGAGCAGTTCTTC.

A few counts support this clonotype. The rearrangement links TRBV5-1 to TRBJ1-2, with 7 nucleotides matching TRBD1. Germline V gene data show CDR1 as SGHRS and CDR2 as YFSETQ. Trimming took 3 bases from V and 4 from J; bases not matched to a gene: 9. The CDR3 spans 15 residues. The CDR3 DNA reads TGCGCCAGCAGCTACCGGGACAGCGCTTTCTATGGCTACACCTTC. Its protein is CASSYRDSAFYGYTF.

This clonotype was recorded at least ten times. The V and J genes are TRBV28 and TRBJ2-5; D not resolved. The V and J ends lost 6 bases and 9 bases respectively, with 8 bases between them. CDR3 size: 10 residues. The germline V gene has CDR1 MDHEN and CDR2 SYDVKM. CDR3 DNA sequence: TGTGCCAGCAGGGGGTCGGCCCAGTACTTC. This codes for CASRGSAQYF.

This clonotype was found a few times. This chain connects TRBV15 to TRBJ1-2, with 11 positions matching TRBD1. The CDR3 is 15 residues long. In germline, CDR1 is LNHNV, CDR2 YYDKDF (reference sequence). V shed 0 bases, J shed 7 bases, and the junction held 4 bases outside the gene matches. CDR3 nucleotides: TGTGCCACCAGCAGAGACGGACAGGGGGCTGGTGGCTACACCTTC. Its protein product is CATSRDGQGAGGYTF.